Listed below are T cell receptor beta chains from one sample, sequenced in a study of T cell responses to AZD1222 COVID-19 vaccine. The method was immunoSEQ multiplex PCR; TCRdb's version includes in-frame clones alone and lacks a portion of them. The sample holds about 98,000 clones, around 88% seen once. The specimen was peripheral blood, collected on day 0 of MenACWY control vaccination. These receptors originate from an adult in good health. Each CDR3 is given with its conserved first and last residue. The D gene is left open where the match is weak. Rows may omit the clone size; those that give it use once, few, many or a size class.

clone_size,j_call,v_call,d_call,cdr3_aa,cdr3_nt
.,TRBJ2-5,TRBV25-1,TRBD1,CASSESPGGLETQYF,TGTGCCAGCAGTGAATCTCCAGGGGGCCTAGAGACCCAGTACTTC
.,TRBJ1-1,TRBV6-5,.,CASRVSLGTEAFF,TGTGCCAGCAGGGTTTCTTTGGGCACTGAAGCTTTCTTT
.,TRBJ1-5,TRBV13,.,CASSFGGAQPQHF,TGTGCCAGCAGCTTCGGAGGGGCTCAGCCCCAGCATTTT
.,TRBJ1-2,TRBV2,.,CASSGLRTNYGYTF,TGTGCCAGCAGTGGGCTAAGGACTAACTATGGCTACACCTTC
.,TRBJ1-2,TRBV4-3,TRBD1,CASSPSGQGGWDYGYTF,TGCGCCAGCAGCCCCTCGGGACAGGGTGGATGGGACTATGGCTACACCTTC
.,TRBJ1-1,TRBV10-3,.,CAISEGQMNTEAFF,TGTGCCATCAGTGAGGGACAGATGAACACTGAAGCTTTCTTT
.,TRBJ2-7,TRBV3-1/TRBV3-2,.,CASSPRVSQRSSYEQYF,TGTGCCAGCAGCCCAAGGGTCTCCCAGAGGTCCTCCTACGAGCAGTACTTC
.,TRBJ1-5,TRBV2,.,CATRQGTYSNQPQHF,TGTGCCACTAGGCAGGGAACTTATAGCAATCAGCCCCAGCATTTT
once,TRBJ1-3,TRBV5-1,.,CASSPINDRNGNTIYF,TGCGCCAGCAGCCCAATAAACGACAGGAATGGAAACACCATATATTTT
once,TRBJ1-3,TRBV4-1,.,CASSLSVGNTIYF,TGCGCCAGCAGCTTATCGGTCGGAAACACCATATATTTT
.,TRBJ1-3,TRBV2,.,CASSVWQTLSGNTIYF,TGTGCCAGCAGTGTATGGCAGACCCTCTCTGGAAACACCATATATTTT